The source of this TCR beta chain is a study of Graves' ophthalmopathy and Graves' hyperthyroidism. General study results and limits: A majority of expanded thyroid clonotypes exceeding 0.001 frequency were likewise present in blood. For predicting ophthalmopathy progression, the model had 55% to 71% sensitivity and roughly 72% specificity.

Other autoimmune diseases, uncontrolled infections, pregnancy or lactation excluded patients from enrollment. In the case of this clonotype: The antigen is not known. At one end, the junction sequence differs from germline, possibly due to a read error.

The germline gives CDR1 DFQATT, CDR2 SNEGSKA (reference sequence). The CDR3 covers 13 residues. Amplifying from RNA transcripts, the study obtained TCR beta CDR3 regions. An opening RT-PCR round employed HTBI primers and preceded a second-round multiplex PCR. TCRdb ran MiXCR on the multiplex PCR reads and lists one entry per CDR3 protein. The sample lists 600,000 to 700,000 distinct CDR3 sequences; about 38% were seen once. The sequenced sample was peripheral blood. The V gene is TRBV20-1, the J gene TRBJ2-7; D is perhaps TRBD1 or TRBD2 (5 bases each). The source is an adult man with Graves' ophthalmopathy. For the CDR3, the DNA is TGCAGTGCGAGAGCTGCCAGGGAGCACGAGCAGTACTTC. It encodes CSARAAREHEQYF.